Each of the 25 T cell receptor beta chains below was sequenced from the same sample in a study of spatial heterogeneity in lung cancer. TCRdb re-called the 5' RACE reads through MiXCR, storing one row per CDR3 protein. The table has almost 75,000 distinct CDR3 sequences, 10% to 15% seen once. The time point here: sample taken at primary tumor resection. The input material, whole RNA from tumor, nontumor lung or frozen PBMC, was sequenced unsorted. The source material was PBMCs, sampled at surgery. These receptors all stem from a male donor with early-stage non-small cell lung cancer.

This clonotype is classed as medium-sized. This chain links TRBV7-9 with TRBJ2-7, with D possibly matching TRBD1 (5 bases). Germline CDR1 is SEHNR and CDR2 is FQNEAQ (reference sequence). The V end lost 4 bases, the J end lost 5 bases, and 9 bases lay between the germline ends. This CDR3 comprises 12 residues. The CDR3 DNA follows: TGTGCCAGCAGCTCAGGGTTGGACGAGCAGTACTTC. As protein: CASSSGLDEQYF.

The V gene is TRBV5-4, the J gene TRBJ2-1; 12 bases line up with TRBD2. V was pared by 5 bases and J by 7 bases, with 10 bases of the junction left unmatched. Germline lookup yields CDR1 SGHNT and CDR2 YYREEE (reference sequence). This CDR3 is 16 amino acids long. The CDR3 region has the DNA TGTGCCAGCAGACCAAATACCGGGACTAGCGGGAATGAGCAGTTCTTC. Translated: CASRPNTGTSGNEQFF.

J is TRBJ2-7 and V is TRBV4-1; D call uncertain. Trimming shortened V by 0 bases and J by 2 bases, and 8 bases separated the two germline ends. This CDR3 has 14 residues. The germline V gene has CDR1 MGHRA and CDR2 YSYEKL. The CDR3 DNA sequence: TGCGCCAGCAGCCAAGATCGATGGGCCTACGAGCAGTACTTC. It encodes CASSQDRWAYEQYF.

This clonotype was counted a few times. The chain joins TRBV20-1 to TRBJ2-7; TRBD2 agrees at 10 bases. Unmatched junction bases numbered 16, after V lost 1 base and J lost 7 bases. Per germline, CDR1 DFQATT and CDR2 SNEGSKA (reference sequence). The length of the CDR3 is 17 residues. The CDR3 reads CSARALGSSGRAWEQYF. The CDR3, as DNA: TGCAGTGCTAGAGCCCTGGGGTCGAGCGGGAGGGCCTGGGAGCAGTACTTC.

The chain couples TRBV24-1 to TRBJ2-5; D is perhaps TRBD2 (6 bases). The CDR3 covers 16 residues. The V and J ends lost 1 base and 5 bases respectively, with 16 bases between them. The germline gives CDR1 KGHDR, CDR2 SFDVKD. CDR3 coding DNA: TGTGCCACCAGTGATTTTTTGGGGACTGCTCGCGAGACCCAGTACTTC. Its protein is CATSDFLGTARETQYF.

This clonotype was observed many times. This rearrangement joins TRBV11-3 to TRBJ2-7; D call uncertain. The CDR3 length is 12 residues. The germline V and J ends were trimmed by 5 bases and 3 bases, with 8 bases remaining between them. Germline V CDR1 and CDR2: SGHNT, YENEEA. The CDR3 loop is CASSRESYEQYF. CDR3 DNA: TGTGCCAGCAGCCGAGAGAGCTACGAGCAGTACTTC.

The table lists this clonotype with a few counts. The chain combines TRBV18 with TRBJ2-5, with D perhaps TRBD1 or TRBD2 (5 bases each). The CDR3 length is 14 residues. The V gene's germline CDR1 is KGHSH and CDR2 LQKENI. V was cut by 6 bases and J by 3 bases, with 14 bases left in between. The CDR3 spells CASSASGAEETQYF. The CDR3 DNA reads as TGTGCCAGCTCGGCCTCCGGGGCCGAAGAGACCCAGTACTTC. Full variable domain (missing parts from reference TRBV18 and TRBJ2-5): NAGVMQNPRHLVRRRGQEARLRCSPMKGHSHVYWYRQLPEEGLKFMVYLQKENIIDESGMPKERFSAEFPKEGPSILRIQQVVRGDSAAYFCASSASGAEETQYFGPGTRLLVL.

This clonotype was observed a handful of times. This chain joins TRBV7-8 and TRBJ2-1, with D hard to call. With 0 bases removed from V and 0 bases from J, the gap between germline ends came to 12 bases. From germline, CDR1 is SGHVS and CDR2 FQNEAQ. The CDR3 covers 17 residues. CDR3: CASSLALQQSSYNEQFF. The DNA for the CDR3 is TGTGCCAGCAGCTTAGCCCTCCAACAGAGCTCCTACAATGAGCAGTTCTTC.

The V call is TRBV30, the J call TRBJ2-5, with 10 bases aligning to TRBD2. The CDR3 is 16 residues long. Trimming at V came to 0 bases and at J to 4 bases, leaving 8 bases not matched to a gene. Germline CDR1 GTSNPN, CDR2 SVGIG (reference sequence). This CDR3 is CAWSVHKAGGPETQYF. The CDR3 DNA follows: TGTGCCTGGAGTGTACACAAAGCGGGAGGGCCAGAGACCCAGTACTTC.

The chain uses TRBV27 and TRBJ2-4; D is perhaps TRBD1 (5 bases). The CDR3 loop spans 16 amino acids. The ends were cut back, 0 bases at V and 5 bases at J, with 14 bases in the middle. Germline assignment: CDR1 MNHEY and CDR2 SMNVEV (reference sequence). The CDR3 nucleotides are TGTGCCAGCAGTTTATCGCAGGGTGAATCTCAAAACATTCAGTACTTC. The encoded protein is CASSLSQGESQNIQYF.

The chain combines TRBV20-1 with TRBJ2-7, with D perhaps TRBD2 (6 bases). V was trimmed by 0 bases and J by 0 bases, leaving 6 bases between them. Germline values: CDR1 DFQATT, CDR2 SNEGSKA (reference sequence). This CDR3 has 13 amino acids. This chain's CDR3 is CSARDGSSYEQYF. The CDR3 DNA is TGCAGTGCTAGAGACGGGAGCTCCTACGAGCAGTACTTC.

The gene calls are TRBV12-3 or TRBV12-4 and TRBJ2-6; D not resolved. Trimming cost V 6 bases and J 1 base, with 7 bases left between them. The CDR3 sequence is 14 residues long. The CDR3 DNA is TGTGCCAGCAGCTCAGTGTCTGGGGCCAACGTCCTGACTTTC. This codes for CASSSVSGANVLTF.

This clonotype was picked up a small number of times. CDR3 sequence (DNA): TGTGCCAGCAGCTCGGGACTCCTCGCGCAGTACTTC. This encodes CASSSGLLAQYF. This chain links TRBV7-2 with TRBJ2-7; maybe TRBD2 (6 bases). In germline, CDR1 is SGHTA, CDR2 FQGNSA. Between the trimmed V and J ends, which lost 4 bases and 9 bases, there was a span of 13 bases. This CDR3 has 12 residues.

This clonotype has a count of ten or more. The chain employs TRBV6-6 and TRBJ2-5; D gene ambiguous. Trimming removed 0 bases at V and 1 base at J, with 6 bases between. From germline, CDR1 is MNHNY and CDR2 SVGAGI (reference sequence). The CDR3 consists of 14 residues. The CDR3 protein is CASSYSQLQETQYF. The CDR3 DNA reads TGTGCCAGCAGTTACTCGCAACTCCAAGAGACCCAGTACTTC.

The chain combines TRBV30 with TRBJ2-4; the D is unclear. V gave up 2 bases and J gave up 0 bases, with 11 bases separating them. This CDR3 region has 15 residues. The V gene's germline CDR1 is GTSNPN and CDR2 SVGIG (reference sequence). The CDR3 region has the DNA TGTGCCTGGAGTAACGGCGAGGAAGCCAAAAACATTCAGTACTTC. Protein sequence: CAWSNGEEAKNIQYF.

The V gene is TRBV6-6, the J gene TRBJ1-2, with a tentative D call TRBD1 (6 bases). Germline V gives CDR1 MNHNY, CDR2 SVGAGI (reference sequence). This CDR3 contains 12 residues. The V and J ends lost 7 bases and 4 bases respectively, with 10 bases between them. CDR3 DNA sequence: TGTGCCAGCAACCGGGGGCCCTATGGCTACACCTTC. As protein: CASNRGPYGYTF.

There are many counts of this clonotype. DNA of the CDR3: TGCGCCAGCAGCTCCTTAGCGGGAGGAGGGGTCACCGGGGAGCTGTTTTTT. It is translated as CASSSLAGGGVTGELFF. V and J are TRBV5-1 and TRBJ2-2; 10 nucleotides align to TRBD2. The V gene end was trimmed by 3 bases and the J gene end by 4 bases; junction bases not matched to a gene: 9. CDR1 and CDR2 (germline): SGHRS, YFSETQ. The CDR3 length is 17 residues. Variable domain in full (rest from reference TRBV5-1 and TRBJ2-2): KAGVTQTPRYLIKTRGQQVTLSCSPISGHRSVSWYQQTPGQGLQFLFEYFSETQRNKGNFPGRFSGRQFSNSRSEMNVSTLELGDSALYLCASSSLAGGGVTGELFFGEGSRLTVL.

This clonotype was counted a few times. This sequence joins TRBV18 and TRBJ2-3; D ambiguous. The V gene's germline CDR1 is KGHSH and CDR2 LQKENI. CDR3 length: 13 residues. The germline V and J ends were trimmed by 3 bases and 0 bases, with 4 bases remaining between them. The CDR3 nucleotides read TGTGCCAGCTCACCTCCCAGCACAGATACGCAGTATTTT. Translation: CASSPPSTDTQYF.

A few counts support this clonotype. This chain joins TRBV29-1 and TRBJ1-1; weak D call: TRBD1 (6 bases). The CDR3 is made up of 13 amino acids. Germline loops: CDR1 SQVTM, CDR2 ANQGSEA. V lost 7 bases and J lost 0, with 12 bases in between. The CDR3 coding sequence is TGCAGCGCATACAGGGCCCTGAACACTGAAGCTTTCTTT. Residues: CSAYRALNTEAFF.

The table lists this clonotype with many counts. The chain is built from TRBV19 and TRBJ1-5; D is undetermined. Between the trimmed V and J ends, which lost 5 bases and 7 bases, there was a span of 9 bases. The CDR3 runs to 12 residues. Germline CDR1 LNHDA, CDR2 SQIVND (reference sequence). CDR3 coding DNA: TGTGCCAGTAGTGCGGGGAAACAGCCCCAGCATTTT. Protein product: CASSAGKQPQHF.

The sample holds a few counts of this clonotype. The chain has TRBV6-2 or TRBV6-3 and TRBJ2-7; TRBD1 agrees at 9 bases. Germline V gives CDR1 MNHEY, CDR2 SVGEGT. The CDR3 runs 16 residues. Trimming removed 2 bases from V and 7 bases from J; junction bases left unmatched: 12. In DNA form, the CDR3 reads TGTGCCAGCAGTTACCACGGGACAGGGTGGAGGACGGAGCAGTACTTC. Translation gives CASSYHGTGWRTEQYF.

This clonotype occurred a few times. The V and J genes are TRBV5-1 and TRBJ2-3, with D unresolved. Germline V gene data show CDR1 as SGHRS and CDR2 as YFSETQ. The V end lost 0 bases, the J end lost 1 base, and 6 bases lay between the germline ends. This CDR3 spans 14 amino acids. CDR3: CASSLGYGTDTQYF. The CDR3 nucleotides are TGCGCCAGCAGCTTGGGTTATGGCACAGATACGCAGTATTTT.

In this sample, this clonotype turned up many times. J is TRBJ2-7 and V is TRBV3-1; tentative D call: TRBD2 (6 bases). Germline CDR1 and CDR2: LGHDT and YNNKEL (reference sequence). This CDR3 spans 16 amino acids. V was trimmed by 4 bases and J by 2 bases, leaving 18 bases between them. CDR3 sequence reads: CASSPPPWDSPYEQYF. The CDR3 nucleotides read TGTGCCAGCAGCCCACCCCCGTGGGACTCACCCTACGAGCAGTACTTC.

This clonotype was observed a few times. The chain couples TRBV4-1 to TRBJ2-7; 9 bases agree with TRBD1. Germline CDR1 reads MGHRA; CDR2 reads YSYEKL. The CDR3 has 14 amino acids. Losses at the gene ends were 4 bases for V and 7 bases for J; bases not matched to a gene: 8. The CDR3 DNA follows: TGCGCCAGCAGCCTTGGACAGGGGTATGGAGAGCAGTACTTC. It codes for CASSLGQGYGEQYF.

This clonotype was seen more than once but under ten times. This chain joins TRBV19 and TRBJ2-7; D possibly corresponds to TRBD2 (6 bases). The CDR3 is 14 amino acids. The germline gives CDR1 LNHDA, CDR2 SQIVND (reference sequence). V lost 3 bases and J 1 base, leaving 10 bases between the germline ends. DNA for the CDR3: TGTGCCAGTAGTATTGTGGAGGGGTCCTACGAGCAGTACTTC. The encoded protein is CASSIVEGSYEQYF.